A single sample is the source of the 18 T cell receptor beta chains below, sequenced in a study of blood T cell repertoires in COVID-19. TCRdb's table, derived via immunoSEQ multiplex PCR, lists solely in-frame clones and lacks some. The sample includes about 59,000 clones, about 87% of them seen just once. The specimen was peripheral blood. The receptor set was obtained from a man in his sixties with active or convalescent COVID-19.

The chain uses TRBV12-3 or TRBV12-4 and TRBJ2-5; D remains unclear. This CDR3 region has 13 residues. The ends were cut back, 3 bases at V and 5 bases at J, with 10 bases in the middle. DNA for the CDR3: TGTGCCAGCAGTTTGAACGACGGGGAGACCCAGTACTTC. Translation: CASSLNDGETQYF.

The chain carries TRBV18 and TRBJ2-7, with TRBD2 identical over 12 bases. This CDR3 is 15 amino acids long. Germline V gives CDR1 KGHSH, CDR2 LQKENI. Unmatched junction bases numbered 4, after V lost 5 bases and J lost 2 bases. CDR3 protein: CASSATSGGTYEQYF. In DNA form, the CDR3 reads TGTGCCAGCTCAGCCACTAGCGGGGGGACCTACGAGCAGTACTTC.

The chain couples TRBV6-2 or TRBV6-3 to TRBJ2-5; weak D call: TRBD2 (5 bases). V was pared by 1 base and J by 9 bases, with 6 bases between. The CDR3 runs 11 residues. The V gene's germline CDR1 is MNHEY and CDR2 SVGEGT. In nucleotides, the CDR3 is TGTGCCAGCAGTTACTTGGAGGCCCAGTACTTC. Translating it yields CASSYLEAQYF.

The rearrangement joins TRBV5-4 to TRBJ2-7; D unresolved. The V and J ends lost 2 bases and 2 bases respectively, with 8 bases between them. The CDR3 sequence is 13 residues long. CDR1 SGHNT and CDR2 YYREEE come from the germline V gene (reference sequence). In DNA form, the CDR3 reads TGTGCCAGCAGCTTTAGAGGTGCCTACGAGCAGTACTTC. Its translation is CASSFRGAYEQYF.

The chain uses TRBV19 and TRBJ1-1; TRBD1 matches 8 bases. The CDR3 runs 15 residues. V trimming: 6 bases; J trimming: 1 base; junction bases outside the gene matches: 7. From germline, CDR1 is LNHDA and CDR2 SQIVND (reference sequence). The CDR3 coding sequence is TGTGCCAGTAGAAAACCAGGGGGCGCGAACACTGAAGCTTTCTTT. Translated, it gives CASRKPGGANTEAFF. Full variable domain (outside the CDR3, taken from reference TRBV19 and TRBJ1-1): DGGITQSPKYLFRKEGQNVTLSCEQNLNHDAMYWYRQDPGQGLRLIYYSQIVNDFQKGDIAEGYSVSREKKESFPLTVTSAQKNPTAFYLCASRKPGGANTEAFFGQGTRLTVV.

The chain has TRBV5-1 and TRBJ2-5; D call uncertain. The CDR3 has 13 amino acids. V lost 9 bases, J lost 5 bases, and 17 bases lay in between. From germline, CDR1 is SGHRS and CDR2 YFSETQ. The CDR3 DNA follows: TGCGCCATCACACCTAGTTTCACGGAGACCCAGTACTTC. Amino acids: CAITPSFTETQYF.

V and J are TRBV4-3 and TRBJ1-2, with a weak D call TRBD1 (5 bases). Between the trimmed V and J ends, which lost 3 bases and 1 base, there was a span of 15 bases. This CDR3 comprises 16 residues. Germline V gene data show CDR1 as LGHNA and CDR2 as YSLEER. In nucleotides, the CDR3 is TGCGCCAGCAGCCAGGATGGCTCCGGGGGTAACTATGGCTACACCTTC. It specifies CASSQDGSGGNYGYTF.

The genes are TRBV5-1 and TRBJ1-2; the D gene is possibly TRBD1 (5 bases). This CDR3 contains 16 residues. The germline V and J ends were trimmed by 4 bases and 5 bases, with 21 bases remaining between them. Germline-derived CDR1 and CDR2 are SGHRS and YFSETQ. CDR3 nucleotides: TGCGCCAGCAGCACTCAGCCCACCAACCAGGGATATGGCTACACCTTC. It codes for CASSTQPTNQGYGYTF.

This rearrangement joins TRBV28 to TRBJ2-2, with D perhaps matching TRBD2 (5 bases). This CDR3 spans 14 amino acids. The germline V gene has CDR1 MDHEN and CDR2 SYDVKM. V was trimmed by 4 bases and J by 5 bases, leaving 11 bases between them. This CDR3 is CASSWETLTGELFF. The DNA for the CDR3 is TGTGCCAGCAGTTGGGAGACGTTAACCGGGGAGCTGTTTTTT.

V gene TRBV10-1 combines with J gene TRBJ2-7, with D maybe TRBD2 (5 bases). Germline-derived CDR1 and CDR2 are WNHNN and SYGVQD (reference sequence). CDR3 length: 16 residues. V lost 0 bases and J 6 bases, leaving 18 bases between the germline ends. The CDR3 here is CASSESMVGARGEQYF. The CDR3 nucleotides read TGCGCCAGCAGTGAGTCGATGGTGGGAGCCCGCGGCGAGCAGTACTTC.

This chain joins TRBV7-7 and TRBJ2-2; a weak D match, TRBD2 (6 bases). Deletions cut 5 bases from V and 1 base from J, with 11 bases between. Germline CDR1 SSHAT, CDR2 FNYEAQ (reference sequence). The CDR3 sequence is 15 residues long. CDR3 DNA: TGTGCCAGCAGCCCTACCGGGGGGAACACCGGGGAGCTGTTTTTT. This sequence encodes CASSPTGGNTGELFF.

At least ten counts were recorded for this clone. This chain connects TRBV12-3 or TRBV12-4 to TRBJ2-1; weak D call: TRBD2 (6 bases). The V end lost 0 bases, the J end lost 12 bases, and 12 bases lay between the germline ends. The CDR3 totals 13 residues. CDR3 nucleotides: TGTGCCAGCAGTTTAGCAGGTAGCGGAGGGCAGTTCTTC. This translates into CASSLAGSGGQFF.

This sequence joins TRBV28 and TRBJ1-5; the D gene is possibly TRBD1 (6 bases). Trimming pared 8 bases from V and 3 bases from J, leaving 14 bases between. The germline V gene has CDR1 MDHEN and CDR2 SYDVKM. CDR3 length: 14 residues. The CDR3: CASGGGLDNQPQHF. The CDR3 bases are TGTGCCAGCGGGGGGGGGCTGGACAATCAGCCCCAGCATTTT.

The J gene is TRBJ1-1, the V gene TRBV19; D gene uncertain. CDR1 and CDR2 (germline): LNHDA, SQIVND (reference sequence). Trimming removed 5 bases at V and 2 bases at J, with 18 bases between. This CDR3 is built from 16 residues. This CDR3 reads CASSPSGYGVNTEAFF. The CDR3 nucleotides are TGTGCCAGTAGTCCATCGGGGTACGGGGTCAACACTGAAGCTTTCTTT.

The chain employs TRBV11-1 and TRBJ1-1, with D uncertain. The CDR3 spans 13 residues. The germline V gene encodes CDR1 SGHAT and CDR2 FQDESV (reference sequence). V was pared by 2 bases and J by 1 base, with 5 bases between. DNA of the CDR3: TGTGCCAGCAGCTTATCGAGGAACACTGAAGCTTTCTTT. This encodes CASSLSRNTEAFF.

This CDR3 reads CASSLAGGPTGELFF. The CDR3 nucleotides read TGTGCCAGCAGTTTAGCGGGGGGGCCCACCGGGGAGCTGTTTTTT. The chain joins TRBV28 to TRBJ2-2; 9 bases are shared with TRBD2. Losses at the gene ends were 2 bases for V and 4 bases for J; bases not matched to a gene: 2. CDR3 length: 15 residues. The germline CDR1 and CDR2 sequences are MDHEN and SYDVKM.

The gene calls are TRBV7-2 and TRBJ2-7; tentatively, D is TRBD2 (6 bases). V was trimmed by 1 base and J by 2 bases, leaving 6 bases between them. This CDR3 has 13 amino acids. CDR1 and CDR2 (germline): SGHTA, FQGNSA. CDR3 in DNA: TGTGCCAGCAGCTTAGGACTAGCCTACGAGCAGTACTTC. This encodes CASSLGLAYEQYF.

V gene TRBV7-8 combines with J gene TRBJ2-6; D is possibly TRBD2 (5 bases). Germline lookup yields CDR1 SGHVS and CDR2 FQNEAQ. V was clipped by 1 base and J by 0 bases, with 13 bases between them. The CDR3 extends over 18 amino acids. Written as DNA, the CDR3 is TGTGCCAGCAGCTTAGGTTTGGGCGCGGGCTCTGGGGCCAACGTCCTGACTTTC. As protein: CASSLGLGAGSGANVLTF.